Below are 20 T cell receptor beta chains sequenced from a single sample in a study of blood T cells in healthy people across ages. Primed by a sample-barcoded 5' primer and a J-beta primer mix, a second PCR proceeded for 7 to 11 cycles. TCRdb redid the calling of the 5' RACE reads with MiXCR, one entry per CDR3 protein. This table holds about 640,000 distinct CDR3 sequences, around 31% found once. The specimen was blood. Every receptor here comes from a woman older than 75 in good health.

This clonotype was seen once. V and J are TRBV6-4 and TRBJ2-1; the match to TRBD2 covers 10 bases. Germline-derived CDR1 and CDR2 are MRHNA and SNTAGT. There are 15 residues in the CDR3. Trimming at V came to 4 bases and at J to 5 bases, leaving 5 bases not matched to a gene. DNA of the CDR3: TGTGCCAGCAGTGGCGGGCTAGCGGGGGACAATGAGCAGTTCTTC. Its translation is CASSGGLAGDNEQFF.

Ten or more counts support this clonotype. The chain recombines TRBV7-6 with TRBJ2-3, with 12 bases identical to TRBD2. Germline CDR1 SGHVS, CDR2 FNYEAQ. The junction had 3 bases not matched to a gene; V was cut back by 5 bases and J by 6 bases. This CDR3 region has 14 residues. This CDR3 is CASSPSGGVDTQYF. In DNA form, the CDR3 reads TGTGCCAGCAGCCCTAGCGGGGGGGTCGATACGCAGTATTTT.

This clonotype was seen at least ten times. The genes are TRBV5-1 and TRBJ2-3; 7 positions match TRBD2. Trimming cost V 7 bases and J 5 bases; bases outside gene matches: 13. CDR3 length: 15 amino acids. From germline, CDR1 is SGHRS and CDR2 YFSETQ. Here the CDR3 reads CASRTTSSPLDTQYF. Written as DNA, the CDR3 is TGCGCCAGCCGCACGACTAGCAGCCCCCTAGATACGCAGTATTTT.

This clonotype was recorded many times. The chain is built from TRBV4-3 and TRBJ1-2; D not certain. Trimming stripped 0 bases from V and 0 bases from J, with 8 bases between. The CDR3 contains 15 residues. CDR1 and CDR2 from the germline V gene are LGHNA and YSLEER. CDR3 bases: TGCGCCAGCAGCCAAGAGGCACCCTCTAACTATGGCTACACCTTC. Translating it yields CASSQEAPSNYGYTF.

The V and J genes are TRBV10-3 and TRBJ1-1; maybe TRBD1 (6 bases). V was cut by 3 bases and J by 1 base, with 12 bases left in between. There are 15 residues in the CDR3. CDR1 ENHRY and CDR2 SYGVKD come from the germline V gene. CDR3 coding DNA: TGTGCCATCAGTGAAAGGCAGGGGAGGAACACTGAAGCTTTCTTT. Translated: CAISERQGRNTEAFF.

The V and J genes are TRBV10-3 and TRBJ2-1, with 9 bases identical to TRBD1. V dropped 3 bases and J dropped 5; count of bases not matched to a gene: 11. The CDR3 sequence is 17 residues long. The V gene's germline CDR1 is ENHRY and CDR2 SYGVKD. The CDR3: CAISDTGGGYPHNEQFF. In nucleotides, the CDR3 is TGTGCCATCAGTGACACAGGGGGCGGGTATCCCCACAATGAGCAGTTCTTC.

This clonotype turned up a few times. Here the CDR3 DNA reads TGTGCCAGCAGTTTAACGGGCATAAGTTCACCCCTCCACTTT. This encodes CASSLTGISSPLHF. The gene calls are TRBV27 and TRBJ1-6; no clear D gene. The CDR3 consists of 14 residues. CDR1 is MNHEY, CDR2 SMNVEV, per germline (reference sequence). Trimming removed 2 bases from V and 9 bases from J, with 11 bases in between.

Comment on this clonotype: One end of the junction is discordant with germline, which a read error may explain. The chain couples TRBV7-9 to TRBJ2-1, with 9 bases that match TRBD2. Germline assignment: CDR1 SEHNR and CDR2 FQNEAQ (reference sequence). The CDR3 loop spans 17 amino acids. DNA of the CDR3: TGTGCCAGCAGCTTAGCCTTGCGGGGGGGCCCCTACAATGGGCAGTTCTTC. It yields the protein CASSLALRGGPYNGQFF.

This clonotype showed up many times. This sequence joins TRBV20-1 and TRBJ2-7; D remains unclear. CDR1 is DFQATT, CDR2 SNEGSKA, per germline (reference sequence). The CDR3 totals 11 residues. Trimming took 6 bases from V and 2 from J, leaving 8 bases between them. The CDR3 nucleotides read TGCAGTGCGTCCATTCCCTACGAGCAGTACTTC. Protein sequence: CSASIPYEQYF.

This clonotype was observed many times. The chain recombines TRBV21-1 with TRBJ1-5; the table calls TRBD1, which could not be checked here. TRBV21-1 is described as a pseudogene. The CDR3 consists of 15 residues. For the CDR3, the DNA is TGTGCCAGCAGCAAAACGGACAGGTTGAATCAGCCCCAGCATTTT. This sequence encodes CASSKTDRLNQPQHF.

This clonotype has just one count. A much larger clonotype is one base distant, so this may be a read error. This sequence joins TRBV5-4 and TRBJ2-3; 10 bases are shared with TRBD2. The length of the CDR3 is 13 residues. Germline assignment: CDR1 SGHNT and CDR2 YYREEE (reference sequence). V dropped 10 bases and J dropped 6; count of bases not matched to a gene: 8. CDR3 DNA: TGTGCCGGAGGTACTAGCGGGGCCGATACGCAGTATTTT. Translating gives CAGGTSGADTQYF.

The rearrangement uses TRBV29-1 and TRBJ2-3, with a possible D match to TRBD2 (5 bases). The CDR3 has 14 residues. V was trimmed by 3 bases and J by 4 bases, leaving 14 bases between them. Germline V gives CDR1 SQVTM, CDR2 ANQGSEA. CDR3 amino acids: CSVEGGSGSDTQYF. The CDR3 DNA follows: TGCAGCGTTGAGGGCGGAAGCGGATCAGATACGCAGTATTTT.

This clonotype was counted many times. The rearrangement joins TRBV11-1 to TRBJ2-4; D unresolved. Germline-derived CDR1 and CDR2 are SGHAT and FQDESV (reference sequence). Trimming pared 3 bases from V and 0 bases from J, leaving 6 bases between. This CDR3 has 14 amino acids. The DNA of the CDR3 is TGTGCCAGCAGCTTGGCCCCAGCCAAAAACATTCAGTACTTC. As protein: CASSLAPAKNIQYF.

To note about this clonotype: A read error may produce the germline difference seen at one junction end. This chain uses TRBV6-6 with TRBJ1-3; a weak D match, TRBD1 (6 bases). The CDR3 totals 13 residues. CDR1 and CDR2 (germline): MNHNY, SVGAGI (reference sequence). The CDR3 here is CASNPRGGNTTYF. CDR3 sequence (DNA): TGTGCCAGCAACCCCAGAGGGGGAAACACCACATATTTT.

Comment on this clonotype: The junction departs from the called germline gene at one end, perhaps through a read error. The chain combines TRBV11-2 with TRBJ2-5; possibly TRBD2 for D (5 bases). The CDR3 runs to 14 residues. Germline CDR1 reads SGHAT; CDR2 reads FQNNGV. This chain's CDR3 is CASSLVVRAETLYF. The DNA of the CDR3 is TGTGCCAGCAGCTTAGTAGTAAGAGCGGAGACCCTGTACTTC. The full variable domain, completed using reference TRBV11-2 and TRBJ2-5, is EAGVAQSPRYKIIEKRQSVAFWCNPISGHATLYWYQQILGQGPKLLIQFQNNGVVDDSQLPKDRFSAERLKGVDSTLKIQPAKLEDSAVYLCASSLVVRAETLYFGPGTRLLVL.

Details on this clonotype: A read error may be the cause here, since a much bigger clone is one base away. This chain links TRBV11-1 with TRBJ2-1, with D perhaps TRBD1 or TRBD2 (5 bases each). This CDR3 has 14 residues. CDR1 and CDR2 (germline): SGHAT, FQDESV (reference sequence). Trimming cost V 4 bases and J 10 bases, with 17 bases left between them. The CDR3 reads CASSSLGVRIEQFF. The CDR3, as DNA: TGTGCCAGCAGCTCCCTGGGGGTAAGGATCGAGCAGTTCTTC.

V usage is TRBV20-1 and J usage is TRBJ2-5; D may be TRBD1 or TRBD2 (5 bases each). The assigned J gene may be wrong: the sequence end matches TRBJ2-7 better. From germline, CDR1 is DFQATT and CDR2 SNEGSKA (reference sequence). The CDR3 is 15 residues long. The chain's CDR3 is CSARAPVVGVGEQYF. CDR3 sequence (DNA): TGCAGTGCTAGAGCCCCGGTGGTGGGGGTGGGCGAGCAGTACTTC.

This rearrangement joins TRBV5-1 to TRBJ1-5; possible D gene TRBD1, 6 bases. CDR1 is SGHRS, CDR2 YFSETQ, per germline. V was cut by 0 bases and J by 3 bases, with 10 bases left in between. CDR3 length: 15 amino acids. CDR3 bases: TGCGCCAGCAGCTTGGACCAGGGGAACAATCAGCCCCAGCATTTT. This sequence encodes CASSLDQGNNQPQHF.

In the case of this clonotype: This sequence may be a read error, since a much larger clone differs from it by one base. The gene calls are TRBV6-4 and TRBJ1-2; D is unclear. The CDR3 is 15 amino acids. Germline V gene lookup returns CDR1 MRHNA and CDR2 SNTAGT. Between the trimmed V and J ends, which lost 2 bases and 6 bases, there was a span of 16 bases. CDR3 amino acids: CASSDRADRNHGYTF. CDR3 DNA: TGTGCCAGCAGTGACCGGGCAGACCGGAACCATGGCTACACCTTC.

The chain joins TRBV20-1 to TRBJ1-1, with a possible D match to TRBD1 (5 bases). Trimming took 2 bases from V and 11 from J, leaving 12 bases between them. Per germline, CDR1 DFQATT and CDR2 SNEGSKA (reference sequence). The CDR3 is 11 residues long. This CDR3 is CSARPREAAFF. CDR3 sequence (DNA): TGCAGTGCTAGACCCAGGGAGGCGGCTTTCTTT.